This TCR beta chain was captured by sequencing in a study of cytomegalovirus exposure and HLA in healthy donors. CDR3 length equals 20 residues. Germline lookup yields CDR1 SGDLS and CDR2 YYNGEE. Germline trimming cut 4 bases from V and 1 base from J; bases unmatched to any gene: 18. In the case of this clone: Antigen unknown.

Notes on the study in general: Most TCRs appeared rarely, but some public TCRs recurred in many donors. Reportedly, diagnosis of cytomegalovirus status by the classifier showed high specificity and sensitivity. Associated with cytomegalovirus, according to the listing, were 150 to 200 TCR beta chains.

Primers included in the PCR were 60 Vbeta and 13 Jbeta primers. Data came from immunoSEQ multiplex PCR; TCRdb stores just in-frame clones and leaves some out. In the table there are roughly 200,000 clones, 86% of which are singletons. This TCR was sampled from a woman aged 25 to 39 in good health and CMV-seronegative. This chain uses TRBV9 with TRBJ2-3, with 10 bases matching TRBD2. The sequencing sample was made of PBMCs. CDR3 residues: CASSPRGASGGPIGTDTQYF. CDR3 in DNA: TGTGCCAGCAGCCCCCGCGGGGCTAGCGGGGGCCCTATTGGCACAGATACGCAGTATTTT.